The text below deals with one T cell receptor (beta chain). No cognate antigen has been identified for it. Base quality data are lacking; no much larger clone is found one base away. These data belong to a study of blood T cell repertoires in COVID-19 (dated by TCRdb to the early 2020s). With regard to the full study: Collaborator samples came from the United States, Italy and Spain and covered acute and convalescent phases of COVID-19. Samples came from the ongoing ImmuneRACE study (first 160 participants) plus 1,254 subjects from 6 global collaborators. A de-identified subject ID, COVID-19 status, age in years and sex were almost always included in the sample metadata. The material from the prospective study consisted of cDNA or gDNA derived from T cells, B-cell-depleted T cells, or PBMCs. Deeply sampled blood TCRbeta repertoires from subjects exposed to, actively infected with, or recovered from COVID-19 were included in the dataset. The repertoires were released in a freely available public database intended as a resource for research on the immune response to SARS-CoV-2. Where HLA class I and class II types were available, the types were taken from metadata supplied by the sample provider, not from assay-based typing.

TCRbeta CDR3 regions were amplified from genomic DNA using the immunoSEQ Assay, a bias-controlled multiplex PCR. As for how the authors treated the data: Nucleated cell counts per sample were estimated from amplification of reference gene primers within the assay. To quantify the absolute abundance of each unique TCRbeta CDR3 rearrangement, sequence reads were collapsed and filtered. For each sample, productive Simpson clonality was calculated as the square root of Simpson's diversity index across productive rearrangements. This is the immuneACCESS table as TCRdb keeps it, with only in-frame sequences that have V and J called. A part of the clones is gone; compared with another copy, unresolved V genes explain less than half, and the rest is unexplained. V and J calls and clone size come straight from that table; D and trimming were deduced from the DNA. The sample includes about 150,000 clones, with 70% to 80% observed a single time. Roughly 15% of the sample is taken by the ten largest.

Collaborating institutions collected whole blood in K2EDTA tubes following their own protocols. For TCRbeta analysis, collaborators shipped samples in one of three forms: frozen whole blood, isolated PBMCs, or DNA extracted from either of those sample types. On the study overall, not on this receptor specifically: The quantity of clinical and demographic metadata differed by source and by participant and was supplied without curation.

CDR1 is given as PRHDT and CDR2 as FYEKMQ, both from the germline V gene (reference sequence). The CDR3 starts with the cysteine, ends with the phenylalanine, and has 15 residues. Only the CDR3 DNA is retained, 45 bases long and in frame from the first base. V sheds 4 bases and J sheds 6 bases, leaving 17 bases between their ends. This TCR was sampled from a man in his fifties or sixties with acute or convalescent COVID-19. Sample: peripheral blood. The rearrangement joined TRBV13 to TRBJ2-3, with TRBD1 tentatively as D gene (6 bases match). The nucleotides read TGTGCCAGCAGCTCCGATTTACAGGGCGCCGATACGCAGTATTTT. It encodes CASSSDLQGADTQYF.